This T cell receptor (beta chain) was identified in a study of post-analysis software for immune sequencing data. Study context: Relapsing-remitting, secondary progressive and progressive-relapsing multiple sclerosis were all included among the disease courses. Points from the study as a whole: When compared against controls, multiple sclerosis patients showed significantly lower normalized Chao1 diversity. Among five TRBV segments more frequent in patients than controls were TRBV5-6, TRBV5-1 and TRBV20-1. Strong co-clustering by F measure was seen for same-batch samples.

Unique molecular identifiers had been added to the TCR beta cDNA libraries. TCRdb analysed the PCR reads with MiXCR anew, one entry per CDR3 protein. The data show approximately 770,000 distinct CDR3 sequences, approximately 44% seen once. This clonotype occurred a few times. The antigen remains unidentified. CDR3 length: 15 amino acids. CDR1 and CDR2 (germline): WNHNN, SYGVQD (reference sequence). The trim removed 0 bases at V and 7 bases at J, leaving 4 bases unmatched. The chain joins TRBV10-1 to TRBJ2-1; 9 positions agree with TRBD2. The receptor was isolated from a girl aged 5-17 years with multiple sclerosis. Sample: blood. CDR3 coding DNA: TGCGCCAGCAGTGAGTCAAGGACTAGCGCTAATGAGCAGTTCTTC. Its translation is CASSESRTSANEQFF.